This section outlines one T cell receptor beta chain sequence together with its context. This record belongs to a study of blood T cell repertoires in COVID-19. TCRdb keeps only in-frame clones here, not all; method: immunoSEQ multiplex PCR. The sample yields some 120,000 clones, 82% seen once. Germline CDR1 and CDR2: SGHDT and YYEEEE. J was trimmed by 4 bases and V by 3 bases; bases with no gene match: 6. The CDR3 contains 14 residues. V is TRBV5-6 and J is TRBJ1-1; the match to TRBD1 covers 7 bases. The TCR comes from a human donor in a cohort sampled during active COVID-19. The sequencing sample was made of peripheral blood. The CDR3 spells CASSSQGVITEAFF. The CDR3 region has the DNA TGTGCCAGCAGCTCGCAGGGGGTAATCACTGAAGCTTTCTTT. Based on the CDR3 plus reference TRBV5-6 and TRBJ1-1, the full variable domain is DAGVTQSPTHLIKTRGQQVTLRCSPKSGHDTVSWYQQALGQGPQFIFQYYEEEERQRGNFPDRFSGHQFPNYSSELNVNALLLGDSALYLCASSSQGVITEAFFGQGTRLTVV.